The 32 T cell receptor beta chains below were found in one sample sequenced in a study of shared clonotypes between healthy human individuals. Assay used: immunoSEQ multiplex PCR; TCRdb lists only in-frame clones, some missing. Of around 1.5 million clones detected, about 98% appear once; the ten largest clones hold 0.45%. Specimen: naive CD4+ T cells sorted from blood. The subset: CD45RA+ positively selected. The receptor set was obtained from a man aged 30 to 45 in good health.

The chain has TRBV19 and TRBJ2-2, with 8 bases matching TRBD1. The CDR3 extends over 17 amino acids. Germline trimming cut 7 bases from V and 3 bases from J; bases unmatched to any gene: 13. CDR1 is LNHDA, CDR2 SQIVND, per germline (reference sequence). The CDR3 sequence is CASKPRTGGYYTGELFF. CDR3 coding DNA: TGTGCCAGTAAACCTCGTACAGGGGGATACTACACCGGGGAGCTGTTTTTT.

The chain joins TRBV11-2 to TRBJ1-1, with D unresolved. CDR1 and CDR2 (germline): SGHAT, FQNNGV. The CDR3 length is 13 residues. Deletions cut 3 bases from V and 1 base from J, with 6 bases between. The CDR3 loop is CASSFDGNTEAFF. In nucleotides, the CDR3 is TGTGCCAGCAGCTTCGACGGGAACACTGAAGCTTTCTTT.

This chain connects TRBV4-2 to TRBJ2-3; TRBD2 might be the D (5 bases). This CDR3 has 14 residues. Germline V gene data show CDR1 as LGHNA and CDR2 as YNFKEQ. The germline V and J ends were trimmed by 2 bases and 7 bases, with 13 bases remaining between them. In nucleotides, the CDR3 is TGTGCCAGCAGCCAACAGTTGTCGGGGAATACGCAGTATTTT. As protein: CASSQQLSGNTQYF.

This clone was detected once. The chain carries TRBV4-2 and TRBJ2-3, with D perhaps matching TRBD2 (6 bases). Germline V gene data show CDR1 as LGHNA and CDR2 as YNFKEQ. V was cut by 2 bases and J by 7 bases, with 7 bases left in between. The CDR3 has 12 amino acids. CDR3 loop: CASSQRGNTQYF. CDR3 sequence (DNA): TGTGCCAGCAGCCAACGGGGGAATACGCAGTATTTT.

The J gene is TRBJ2-1, the V gene TRBV19; 7 bases map to TRBD2. The germline V gene encodes CDR1 LNHDA and CDR2 SQIVND (reference sequence). The CDR3 consists of 12 residues. The V segment lost 3 bases and the J segment 14 bases; nucleotides outside the gene matches: 7. The CDR3 DNA reads as TGTGCCAGTAGTATTGCCAGCGGGAAAAAGTTCTTC. It translates to CASSIASGKKFF.

The chain has TRBV6-5 and TRBJ2-1, with 8 bases aligning to TRBD2. Germline V CDR1 and CDR2: MNHEY, SVGAGI. Trimming removed 2 bases from V and 0 bases from J; junction bases left unmatched: 3. This CDR3 has 16 residues. The CDR3 is CASSYTGGLSYNEQFF. CDR3 bases: TGTGCCAGCAGTTACACGGGAGGGCTCTCCTACAATGAGCAGTTCTTC.

This chain links TRBV6-5 with TRBJ2-1, with TRBD2 matching 12 bases. This CDR3 has 16 amino acids. Trimming removed 2 bases from V and 7 bases from J; junction bases left unmatched: 6. Germline V gene data show CDR1 as MNHEY and CDR2 as SVGAGI. The CDR3 region is CASSYRLAGGRNEQFF. The CDR3 region has the DNA TGTGCCAGCAGTTACAGGCTAGCGGGAGGGCGGAATGAGCAGTTCTTC.

This sequence joins TRBV18 and TRBJ2-4; D tentatively reads TRBD1 or TRBD2 (5 bases each). The CDR3 loop spans 16 amino acids. CDR1 and CDR2 from the germline V gene are KGHSH and LQKENI. The V and J ends lost 5 bases and 3 bases respectively, with 17 bases between them. The CDR3 nucleotides read TGTGCCAGCTCAAGGGACCAGGCCCTTGACAAAAACATTCAGTACTTC. Its protein product is CASSRDQALDKNIQYF.

The chain employs TRBV4-3 and TRBJ2-3; TRBD2 matches at 10 bases. This CDR3 is built from 21 residues. Trimming took 1 base from V and 6 from J; bases not matched to a gene: 22. The V gene's germline CDR1 is LGHNA and CDR2 YSLEER. The CDR3 DNA reads as TGCGCCAGCAGCCAAGGGTCTACAGCGGGAGGGCCCCTAGGGTTACCTGATACGCAGTATTTT. Translating it yields CASSQGSTAGGPLGLPDTQYF.

V usage is TRBV19 and J usage is TRBJ2-7; possible D gene TRBD2, 6 bases. Germline V lookup: CDR1 LNHDA, CDR2 SQIVND (reference sequence). The CDR3 runs 12 residues. The ends were cut back, 6 bases at V and 3 bases at J, with 9 bases in the middle. CDR3 coding DNA: TGTGCCAGTAGGGACTACCACTACGAGCAGTACTTC. The encoded protein is CASRDYHYEQYF.

On this clone itself: This same CDR3 is encoded by further DNA sequences in the sample. The chain is built from TRBV9 and TRBJ1-1; D unclear. This CDR3 has 13 residues. Trimming left V 2 bases short and J 1 base short, with 6 bases between. Germline V gives CDR1 SGDLS, CDR2 YYNGEE. CDR3 sequence: CASSVRRNTEAFF. The CDR3 coding sequence is TGTGCCAGCAGCGTGAGGAGGAACACTGAAGCTTTCTTT.

The CDR3 reads CASSLVIRTDTQYF. CDR3 nucleotide sequence: TGTGCCAGCAGCTTAGTTATCCGCACAGATACGCAGTATTTT. This chain joins TRBV11-2 and TRBJ2-3; no clear D gene. The CDR3 sequence is 14 residues long. Germline CDR1 reads SGHAT; CDR2 reads FQNNGV. V lost 1 base and J lost 1, with 6 bases in between. Filled out from reference TRBV11-2 and TRBJ2-3, the complete variable domain reads EAGVAQSPRYKIIEKRQSVAFWCNPISGHATLYWYQQILGQGPKLLIQFQNNGVVDDSQLPKDRFSAERLKGVDSTLKIQPAKLEDSAVYLCASSLVIRTDTQYFGPGTRLTVL.

A remark on this clone: Other nucleotide sequences in the sample specify the same CDR3. The J gene is TRBJ2-7, the V gene TRBV28, with D possibly TRBD2 on 6 matching bases. With 2 bases removed from V and 4 bases from J, the gap between germline ends came to 6 bases. Looked up from germline, CDR1 is MDHEN and CDR2 is SYDVKM. The CDR3 consists of 12 residues. The chain's CDR3 is CASSLGGYEQYF. Here the CDR3 DNA reads TGTGCCAGCAGTTTAGGGGGGTACGAGCAGTACTTC. The variable domain in full, completed from reference TRBV28 and TRBJ2-7, reads DVKVTQSSRYLVKRTGEKVFLECVQDMDHENMFWYRQDPGLGLRLIYFSYDVKMKEKGDIPEGYSVSREKKERFSLILESASTNQTSMYLCASSLGGYEQYFGPGTRLTVT.

The CDR3 bases are TGCGCCAGCAGCTTGGGGGCAGGGCGGACCTACGAGCAGTACTTC. Translation gives CASSLGAGRTYEQYF. This chain joins TRBV5-1 and TRBJ2-7; TRBD1 might be the D (5 bases). V dropped 0 bases and J dropped 2 bases, with 12 bases sitting between them. The CDR3 runs 15 residues. Germline CDR1 and CDR2: SGHRS and YFSETQ.

This chain joins TRBV18 and TRBJ2-1; D is unclear. Germline V gene lookup returns CDR1 KGHSH and CDR2 LQKENI. This CDR3 has 14 amino acids. The V end lost 0 bases, the J end lost 10 bases, and 13 bases lay between the germline ends. CDR3 nucleotides: TGTGCCAGCTCACCACCGGCGACTCCCCGCGAGCAGTTCTTC. Translated: CASSPPATPREQFF.

The V gene is TRBV29-1, the J gene TRBJ2-3; possible D gene TRBD1, 5 bases. Germline V gives CDR1 SQVTM, CDR2 ANQGSEA. This CDR3 comprises 15 residues. V lost 2 bases, J lost 1 base, and 13 bases lay in between. CDR3 in DNA: TGCAGCGTTGAAAATACAGGCTTGGGCACAGATACGCAGTATTTT. Its protein product is CSVENTGLGTDTQYF.

The chain carries TRBV29-1 and TRBJ2-7; 9 bases align to TRBD2. J lost 0 bases, V lost 4 bases, and 7 bases had no gene match. CDR1 SQVTM and CDR2 ANQGSEA come from the germline V gene. This CDR3 region has 15 residues. This CDR3 is CSVVGTSSSSYEQYF. CDR3 DNA: TGCAGCGTTGTTGGGACTAGCTCATCCTCCTACGAGCAGTACTTC.

In DNA form, the CDR3 reads TGTGCCAGCAGTTTTCTAGGGGATAACACAGATACGCAGTATTTT. Its protein product is CASSFLGDNTDTQYF. This rearrangement joins TRBV28 to TRBJ2-3; tentatively, D is TRBD1 (5 bases). Looked up from germline, CDR1 is MDHEN and CDR2 is SYDVKM. V gave up 3 bases and J gave up 2 bases, with 12 bases separating them. The CDR3 consists of 15 residues.

V gene TRBV11-2 combines with J gene TRBJ2-1; 7 bases are shared with TRBD1. The junction had 16 bases not matched to a gene; V was cut back by 5 bases and J by 0 bases. This CDR3 is 19 amino acids long. Germline V gives CDR1 SGHAT, CDR2 FQNNGV. In DNA, the CDR3 is TGTGCCAGCAGCCCAAATCCCGGGACAGCTTTAGCCTCCTACAATGAGCAGTTCTTC. This gives the protein CASSPNPGTALASYNEQFF.

On this clone itself: This CDR3 is also generated by other DNA sequences in the sample. This chain links TRBV5-1 with TRBJ1-2, with 7 bases lining up with TRBD1. Germline CDR1 reads SGHRS; CDR2 reads YFSETQ. V dropped 3 bases and J dropped 2; count of bases not matched to a gene: 1. This CDR3 comprises 13 residues. DNA for the CDR3: TGCGCCAGCAGCTCGACAGGGAACTATGGCTACACCTTC. Its protein is CASSSTGNYGYTF.

V usage is TRBV28 and J usage is TRBJ1-2; 10 positions match TRBD1. The V gene's germline CDR1 is MDHEN and CDR2 SYDVKM. Trimming took 6 bases from V and 7 from J; bases not matched to a gene: 8. This CDR3 has 14 amino acids. In DNA form, the CDR3 reads TGTGCCAGCAGCCCCCACGACAGGGGGCTTGGCTACACCTTC. Translating gives CASSPHDRGLGYTF.

The rearrangement uses TRBV6-6 and TRBJ2-7; the D gene is possibly TRBD2 (6 bases). The germline V gene has CDR1 MNHNY and CDR2 SVGAGI (reference sequence). The CDR3 sequence is 14 residues long. V was cut by 2 bases and J by 6 bases, with 14 bases left in between. Here the CDR3 DNA reads TGTGCCAGCAGTTACGGGGGACTGGTCCGCGAGCAGTACTTC. Its translation: CASSYGGLVREQYF.

The chain combines TRBV6-5 with TRBJ1-5, with D perhaps matching TRBD1 (6 bases). CDR3 length equals 15 residues. The germline gives CDR1 MNHEY, CDR2 SVGAGI. V lost 6 bases and J 2 bases, leaving 14 bases between the germline ends. The CDR3 reads CASRLTGGGNQPQHF. The CDR3 DNA reads as TGTGCCAGCAGGCTGACAGGTGGGGGCAATCAGCCCCAGCATTTT.

The chain links TRBV6-6 to TRBJ1-6; no clear D. The germline gives CDR1 MNHNY, CDR2 SVGAGI (reference sequence). The CDR3 has 13 amino acids. Trimming removed 8 bases at V and 1 base at J, with 6 bases between. The CDR3: CASGGSYNSPLHF. The CDR3 nucleotides are TGTGCCAGCGGAGGGTCCTATAATTCACCCCTCCACTTT.

V is TRBV5-1 and J is TRBJ2-1; 14 positions match TRBD2. The junction had 4 bases not matched to a gene; V was cut back by 0 bases and J by 8 bases. Germline V lookup: CDR1 SGHRS, CDR2 YFSETQ. The CDR3 has 16 amino acids. DNA for the CDR3: TGCGCCAGCAGCTTGGTGGGACTAGCGGGAGCGGATGAGCAGTTCTTC. Protein sequence: CASSLVGLAGADEQFF.

V gene TRBV7-9 combines with J gene TRBJ2-1; 11 positions match TRBD2. Germline assignment: CDR1 SEHNR and CDR2 FQNEAQ (reference sequence). The CDR3 covers 17 residues. J lost 0 bases, V lost 5 bases, and 6 bases had no gene match. The chain's CDR3 is CASSPRTSGPSYNEQFF. The CDR3 coding sequence is TGTGCCAGCAGCCCTCGGACTAGCGGGCCCTCCTACAATGAGCAGTTCTTC. The variable domain in full, with the rest retrieved from reference TRBV7-9 and TRBJ2-1, is DTGVSQNPRHKITKRGQNVTFRCDPISEHNRLYWYRQTLGQGPEFLTYFQNEAQLEKSRLLSDRFSAERPKGSFSTLEIQRTEQGDSAMYLCASSPRTSGPSYNEQFFGPGTRLTVL.

This sequence joins TRBV10-3 and TRBJ2-5; D is undetermined. The CDR3 runs 14 residues. V was trimmed by 4 bases and J by 2 bases, leaving 11 bases between them. The germline V gene encodes CDR1 ENHRY and CDR2 SYGVKD. The CDR3 sequence: CAISVTAAQETQYF. The DNA for the CDR3 is TGTGCCATCAGTGTCACTGCGGCACAAGAGACCCAGTACTTC.

V is TRBV29-1 and J is TRBJ2-6; weak D call: TRBD2 (5 bases). CDR1 is SQVTM, CDR2 ANQGSEA, per germline. The CDR3 consists of 13 residues. Trimming left V 6 bases short and J 4 bases short, with 10 bases between. The CDR3 region is CSVTGSGANVLTF. The CDR3 DNA reads as TGCAGCGTCACGGGATCCGGGGCCAACGTCCTGACTTTC.

The chain recombines TRBV5-8 with TRBJ2-1, with D possibly being TRBD2 (6 bases). The CDR3 has 14 amino acids. Germline loops: CDR1 SGHTS, CDR2 YDEGEE. V lost 4 bases, J lost 2 bases, and 10 bases lay in between. CDR3 loop: CASSHGGAYNEQFF. The CDR3 DNA sequence: TGTGCCAGCAGCCACGGAGGGGCCTACAATGAGCAGTTCTTC. The variable domain in full, with the rest retrieved from reference TRBV5-8 and TRBJ2-1, is EAGVTQSPTHLIKTRGQQATLRCSPISGHTSVYWYQQALGLGLQFLLWYDEGEERNRGNFPPRFSGRQFPNYSSELNVNALELEDSALYLCASSHGGAYNEQFFGPGTRLTVL.

This clone appeared once. The chain combines TRBV7-2 with TRBJ2-5; TRBD1 or TRBD2 may be the D gene (6 bases each). Germline V lookup: CDR1 SGHTA, CDR2 FQGNSA. CDR3 length: 14 amino acids. With 5 bases removed from V and 6 bases from J, the gap between germline ends came to 16 bases. The DNA for the CDR3 is TGTGCCAGCAGCCCGCGGACAGCGGGCAAGACCCAGTACTTC. Protein: CASSPRTAGKTQYF.

The chain carries TRBV15 and TRBJ1-2, with D possibly matching TRBD1 (6 bases). There are 14 residues in the CDR3. Trimming shortened V by 0 bases and J by 5 bases, and 10 bases separated the two germline ends. The V gene's germline CDR1 is LNHNV and CDR2 YYDKDF (reference sequence). The CDR3 DNA reads as TGTGCCACCAGCAGAGATAGGGGGAGGTATGGCTACACCTTC. This translates into CATSRDRGRYGYTF.

V and J are TRBV5-1 and TRBJ1-2; tentative D call: TRBD1 (5 bases). Germline CDR1 and CDR2: SGHRS and YFSETQ. This CDR3 has 13 amino acids. Trimming stripped 4 bases from V and 4 bases from J, with 11 bases between. The CDR3: CASSRTLGYGYTF. The CDR3 DNA reads as TGCGCCAGCAGCCGGACACTTGGCTATGGCTACACCTTC.